What follows are 6 T cell receptor beta chains derived from one specimen sequenced in a study of blood T cell repertoires in COVID-19. Method: immunoSEQ multiplex PCR; TCRdb's copy keeps in-frame clones and lacks some. Of some 120,000 clones detected, about 80% appear once; the ten largest clones hold 20% to 30%. Sequenced sample: peripheral blood. The receptor source for this set is a human donor in a cohort sampled during active COVID-19.

This clone was counted only a few times. This chain connects TRBV18 to TRBJ2-1; 7 bases line up with TRBD1. The CDR3 has 12 amino acids. Germline CDR1 is KGHSH and CDR2 is LQKENI. With V trimmed by 8 bases and J by 6 bases, 4 bases remained unmatched. DNA of the CDR3: TGTGCCAGCCACCCAGGGGGCAATGAGCAGTTCTTC. Its protein product is CASHPGGNEQFF.

The J gene is TRBJ2-2, the V gene TRBV12-3 or TRBV12-4, with D possibly being TRBD2 (5 bases). Trimming cost V 7 bases and J 6 bases, with 9 bases left between them. The CDR3 runs to 12 residues. The chain's CDR3 is CASTLAPGELFF. DNA of the CDR3: TGTGCCAGCACCCTAGCACCCGGGGAGCTGTTTTTT.

This chain joins TRBV7-8 and TRBJ1-3; D possibly corresponds to TRBD1 (5 bases). The V end was cut by 5 bases, the J end by 0 bases, with 14 bases between. Germline assignment: CDR1 SGHVS and CDR2 FQNEAQ. This CDR3 spans 16 amino acids. The CDR3 coding sequence is TGTGCCAGCAGCCCGACTTTGGGGCCCTCTGGAAACACCATATATTTT. It specifies CASSPTLGPSGNTIYF. The full variable domain, completed using reference TRBV7-8 and TRBJ1-3, is GAGVSQSPRYKVAKRGQDVALRCDPISGHVSLFWYQQALGQGPEFLTYFQNEAQLDKSGLPSDRFFAERPEGSVSTLKIQRTQQEDSAVYLCASSPTLGPSGNTIYFGEGSWLTVV.

The rearrangement joins TRBV6-5 to TRBJ1-2; 7 bases are shared with TRBD1. This CDR3 has 13 amino acids. Germline CDR1 reads MNHEY; CDR2 reads SVGAGI. V shed 7 bases and J 3 bases; nucleotides not matched to a gene: 5. The CDR3 loop is CASTRTGHYGYTF. The DNA for the CDR3 is TGTGCCAGCACCCGGACAGGCCACTATGGCTACACCTTC.

V and J are TRBV19 and TRBJ1-2, with a tentative D call TRBD1 (6 bases). CDR1 LNHDA and CDR2 SQIVND come from the germline V gene (reference sequence). This CDR3 comprises 14 residues. V gave up 4 bases and J gave up 2 bases, with 11 bases separating them. CDR3 amino acids: CASSNRDKNYGYTF. Here the CDR3 DNA reads TGTGCCAGTAGTAACCGGGACAAGAACTATGGCTACACCTTC.

J is TRBJ2-7 and V is TRBV7-3; 10 nucleotides align to TRBD1. CDR1 and CDR2 (germline): SGHTA, FQGTGA. The CDR3 consists of 15 residues. The V and J ends lost 5 bases and 2 bases, in that order; junction bases with no gene match: 6. The CDR3 here is CASSEAGTGAYEQYF. The CDR3 DNA sequence: TGTGCCAGCAGCGAGGCCGGGACAGGGGCCTACGAGCAGTACTTC.